The present TCR beta chain was sequenced within a study of blood T cell repertoires in COVID-19. Study as a whole: Sources were T cells, B-cell-depleted T cells, or PBMCs; the material itself was cDNA or gDNA.

This CDR3 contains 12 residues. Trimming pared 7 bases from V and 5 bases from J, leaving 8 bases between. Authors' data handling: Amplification from reference gene primers served as the basis for estimated nucleated cell counts. Sequencing used immunoSEQ multiplex PCR; TCRdb keeps in-frame clones, though not all of them. The V and J calls and clone size are taken from that table; D and trimming were inferred from the DNA. Altogether about 130,000 clones are present, roughly 84% being singletons, with the ten largest covering around 12%. This receptor was obtained from a woman aged 25 to 39 who had recovered from COVID-19. The material sequenced was peripheral blood. The chain employs TRBV12-3 or TRBV12-4 and TRBJ1-4, with a tentative D call TRBD1 (6 bases). The chain's CDR3 is CASTRGNEKLFF. Written as DNA, the CDR3 is TGTGCCAGCACCAGGGGAAATGAAAAACTGTTTTTT.